This entry lists 20 T cell receptor beta chains sequenced from one sample in a study of cytomegalovirus exposure and HLA in healthy donors. 13 Jbeta primers and 60 Vbeta primers were used for the PCR. TCRdb keeps only in-frame clones here, not all; method: immunoSEQ multiplex PCR. There are some 110,000 clones in the sample; under 80% occur only once, and 5% to 7% lies in the top ten. Sequences were obtained from PBMCs. The receptor source for this set is a woman aged 45-60 years in good health and CMV-seropositive.

The rearrangement uses TRBV27 and TRBJ1-2; the D gene is possibly TRBD1 (6 bases). Germline V gene sequence: CDR1 MNHEY, CDR2 SMNVEV (reference sequence). There are 17 residues in the CDR3. V was clipped by 4 bases and J by 3 bases, with 21 bases between them. The CDR3 region has the DNA TGTGCCAGCAGTTCCCCTCTTAGAGGACAGTTGCACTATGGCTACACCTTC. As protein: CASSSPLRGQLHYGYTF.

This chain joins TRBV30 and TRBJ1-2; D call uncertain. Looked up from germline, CDR1 is GTSNPN and CDR2 is SVGIG (reference sequence). This CDR3 has 14 amino acids. V was shortened by 2 bases and J by 1 base, with 11 bases between the two germline ends. The CDR3 DNA is TGTGCCTGGAGTTCAGGATTTGGTAACTATGGCTACACCTTC. Translated: CAWSSGFGNYGYTF. Drawing the rest from reference TRBV30 and TRBJ1-2, the complete variable domain is SQTIHQWPATLVQPVGSPLSLECTVEGTSNPNLYWYRQAAGRGLQLLFYSVGIGQISSEVPQNLSASRPQDRQFILSSKKLLLSDSGFYLCAWSSGFGNYGYTFGSGTRLTVV.

The J gene is TRBJ2-1, the V gene TRBV7-2; D unresolved. This CDR3 is 14 amino acids long. With 0 bases removed from V and 4 bases from J, the gap between germline ends came to 7 bases. CDR1 and CDR2 (germline): SGHTA, FQGNSA. DNA for the CDR3: TGTGCCAGCAGCTTAGCAGGAGTTTACAATGAGCAGTTCTTC. Its protein is CASSLAGVYNEQFF.

The chain uses TRBV10-3 and TRBJ1-6, with 7 bases identical to TRBD1. CDR3 size: 13 residues. Germline V CDR1 and CDR2: ENHRY, SYGVKD. V dropped 6 bases and J dropped 7; count of bases not matched to a gene: 3. The DNA of the CDR3 is TGTGCCATCAGACGGGACAGAAATTCACCCCTCCACTTT. Amino acids: CAIRRDRNSPLHF.

The chain couples TRBV7-3 to TRBJ2-7, with D maybe TRBD1 (5 bases). V was clipped by 3 bases and J by 0 bases, with 12 bases between them. Germline CDR1 reads SGHTA; CDR2 reads FQGTGA. There are 15 residues in the CDR3. The CDR3 sequence is CASSLVAGNSYEQYF. The CDR3, as DNA: TGTGCCAGCAGCTTGGTGGCAGGGAACTCCTACGAGCAGTACTTC.

This rearrangement joins TRBV5-1 to TRBJ2-4; maybe TRBD2 (7 bases). V lost 4 bases and J lost 8, with 16 bases in between. The CDR3 is 14 amino acids. Germline CDR1 SGHRS, CDR2 YFSETQ. The CDR3 nucleotides read TGCGCCAGCAGCCTGGGACAAAGCGGGGACATTCAGTACTTC. Its protein product is CASSLGQSGDIQYF. Based on the CDR3 plus reference TRBV5-1 and TRBJ2-4, the full variable domain is KAGVTQTPRYLIKTRGQQVTLSCSPISGHRSVSWYQQTPGQGLQFLFEYFSETQRNKGNFPGRFSGRQFSNSRSEMNVSTLELGDSALYLCASSLGQSGDIQYFGAGTRLSVL.

This rearrangement joins TRBV18 to TRBJ2-6, with 7 bases that match TRBD1. This CDR3 has 16 residues. CDR1 and CDR2 from the germline V gene are KGHSH and LQKENI. V lost 1 base and J lost 2; bases outside the gene matches: 2. Written as DNA, the CDR3 is TGTGCCAGCTCACCACAGGGGGCAGCTGGGGCCAACGTCCTGACTTTC. This codes for CASSPQGAAGANVLTF.

This chain connects TRBV4-2 to TRBJ1-5, with D possibly matching TRBD1 (6 bases). This CDR3 comprises 15 residues. V dropped 0 bases and J dropped 5 bases, with 11 bases sitting between them. Germline CDR1 is LGHNA and CDR2 is YNFKEQ. As DNA, the CDR3 is TGTGCCAGCAGCCAAGATGACAGGCCTGATCAGCCCCAGCATTTT. This sequence encodes CASSQDDRPDQPQHF.

By share, this clone counts as medium-sized (0.01 to 0.1%). The gene calls are TRBV6-5 and TRBJ1-1, with 7 bases matching TRBD1. The CDR3 contains 15 residues. Germline CDR1 reads MNHEY; CDR2 reads SVGAGI. V lost 2 bases, J lost 1 base, and 4 bases stayed unmatched. The CDR3 is CASSYVGQTNTEAFF. CDR3 DNA sequence: TGTGCCAGCAGTTACGTGGGACAGACGAACACTGAAGCTTTCTTT.

The chain recombines TRBV5-1 with TRBJ2-2; 8 positions agree with TRBD2. Germline values: CDR1 SGHRS, CDR2 YFSETQ. V dropped 5 bases and J dropped 7; count of bases not matched to a gene: 10. CDR3 length: 15 residues. The CDR3: CASRQAGVGNGELFF. The CDR3 DNA is TGCGCCAGCAGACAAGCGGGGGTCGGCAACGGGGAGCTGTTTTTT.

V gene TRBV4-1 combines with J gene TRBJ1-3; D perhaps matches TRBD1 (5 bases). The V and J ends lost 3 bases and 0 bases respectively, with 12 bases between them. Germline CDR1 MGHRA, CDR2 YSYEKL. The CDR3 is 16 residues long. The CDR3 protein is CASSQASGLSGNTIYF. The CDR3 DNA reads as TGCGCCAGCAGCCAGGCCTCAGGGCTCTCTGGAAACACCATATATTTT.

This clone was counted once. This chain links TRBV7-9 with TRBJ2-3; D is ambiguous. The germline gives CDR1 SEHNR, CDR2 FQNEAQ (reference sequence). Trimming removed 3 bases from V and 4 bases from J, with 8 bases in between. The CDR3 runs 13 residues. Written as DNA, the CDR3 is TGTGCCAGCAGCTTTCAGGCCGCAGATACGCAGTATTTT. It is translated as CASSFQAADTQYF.

The CDR3 reads CAWAQGGDQPQHF. DNA of the CDR3: TGTGCCTGGGCACAGGGAGGGGATCAGCCCCAGCATTTT. J is TRBJ1-5 and V is TRBV30; the D gene is possibly TRBD1 (6 bases). V lost 5 bases, J lost 5 bases, and 13 bases lay in between. From germline, CDR1 is GTSNPN and CDR2 SVGIG (reference sequence). This CDR3 has 13 residues.

The chain combines TRBV6-4 with TRBJ2-3; 9 positions agree with TRBD2. CDR1 MRHNA and CDR2 SNTAGT come from the germline V gene. The J segment lost 6 bases and the V segment lost 3 bases, leaving 7 bases of the junction unmatched. The CDR3 is 15 residues long. The CDR3, as DNA: TGTGCCAGCAGTGAAGGCCAGCGGGGGGTGGATACGCAGTATTTT. Its translation is CASSEGQRGVDTQYF.

This clone was seen only a few times. The chain employs TRBV6-6 and TRBJ2-1, with 7 bases identical to TRBD1. The CDR3 is 15 residues long. V shed 5 bases and J 4 bases; nucleotides not matched to a gene: 8. Germline assignment: CDR1 MNHNY and CDR2 SVGAGI (reference sequence). CDR3 sequence reads: CASSAGSGQYNEQFF. In nucleotides, the CDR3 is TGTGCCAGCAGTGCCGGCTCGGGACAGTACAATGAGCAGTTCTTC.

The V call is TRBV5-1, the J call TRBJ1-1; a possible D gene is TRBD1 (5 bases). V was trimmed by 2 bases and J by 5 bases, leaving 13 bases between them. The CDR3 is made up of 14 amino acids. Looked up from germline, CDR1 is SGHRS and CDR2 is YFSETQ. The chain's CDR3 is CASSFGRKGTEAFF. Written as DNA, the CDR3 is TGCGCCAGCAGCTTCGGACGCAAGGGGACTGAAGCTTTCTTT.

Here the CDR3 reads CAWSVQGGKLFF. The DNA of the CDR3 is TGTGCCTGGAGTGTACAGGGCGGAAAACTGTTTTTT. The chain links TRBV30 to TRBJ1-4; D perhaps matches TRBD1 (6 bases). Trimming removed 0 bases from V and 10 bases from J, with 9 bases in between. Germline assignment: CDR1 GTSNPN and CDR2 SVGIG (reference sequence). The length of the CDR3 is 12 residues.

The gene calls are TRBV2 and TRBJ2-5, with TRBD2 matching 7 bases. Germline CDR1 and CDR2: SNHLY and FYNNEI. The V segment lost 3 bases and the J segment 5 bases; nucleotides outside the gene matches: 6. The CDR3 runs to 14 residues. CDR3 in amino acids: CASSEILREETQYF. Here the CDR3 DNA reads TGTGCCAGCAGTGAGATTTTGCGGGAGGAGACCCAGTACTTC.

A few counts support this clone. The genes are TRBV4-3 and TRBJ1-2; 7 bases agree with TRBD1. Trimming cost V 4 bases and J 6 bases; bases outside gene matches: 11. Per germline, CDR1 LGHNA and CDR2 YSLEER. This CDR3 contains 15 residues. The CDR3 region is CASSLGQQGSNGYTF. The CDR3 DNA is TGCGCCAGCAGCCTCGGACAACAGGGGTCCAATGGCTACACCTTC.

V is TRBV7-6 and J is TRBJ2-7, with TRBD2 matching over 8 bases. Looked up from germline, CDR1 is SGHVS and CDR2 is FNYEAQ. J was trimmed by 3 bases and V by 4 bases; bases with no gene match: 2. This CDR3 comprises 13 residues. CDR3 DNA sequence: TGTGCCAGCAGCTCGGGACTAGTCTACGAGCAGTACTTC. As protein: CASSSGLVYEQYF. The full variable domain, its missing parts supplied by reference TRBV7-6 and TRBJ2-7, is GAGVSQSPRYKVTKRGQDVALRCDPISGHVSLYWYRQALGQGPEFLTYFNYEAQQDKSGLPNDRFSAERPEGSISTLTIQRTEQRDSAMYRCASSSGLVYEQYFGPGTRLTVT.